The 14 T cell receptor beta chains listed next were all sequenced from one sample in a study of cytomegalovirus exposure and HLA in healthy donors (dated by TCRdb to about 2017). Library method: the immunoSEQ multiplex PCR assay. For the multiplex PCR, a mixture combining 60 forward primers for TCR Vbeta segments and 13 reverse primers for TCR Jbeta segments was used. TCRdb holds this immuneACCESS table with in-frame rearrangements only. Some clones are missing; in checked studies, unresolved V genes explain under half, and the rest has no known cause. The sample table lists approximately 180,000 clones, 9.5% to 15% of them with a count of one. The ten largest clonotypes hold over 6.5% of the sample. Sequenced input: PBMCs. These receptors were taken from a man aged 50 to 59 in good health and CMV-seropositive.

V is TRBV12-1 and J is TRBJ1-5; TRBD1 is the table's D call, not checked against the DNA. TRBV12-1 is marked as a pseudogene. This CDR3 region has 15 residues. CDR3 DNA sequence: TGTGCCAGCAGCTTCAGGGGTGGATGCAATCAGCCCCAGCATTTT. This encodes CASSFRGGCNQPQHF.

The rearrangement links TRBV4-3 to TRBJ2-5; 9 bases are shared with TRBD1. The DNA end lines up better with TRBJ2-7; the J call may be wrong. The CDR3 length is 15 residues. Germline CDR1 LGHNA, CDR2 YSLEER. The CDR3 sequence: CASSQEGTGRAEQYF. CDR3 DNA sequence: TGCGCCAGCAGCCAGGAAGGGACAGGGAGGGCCGAGCAGTACTTC.

The genes are TRBV30 and TRBJ1-5; no firm D call. Looked up from germline, CDR1 is GTSNPN and CDR2 is SVGIG (reference sequence). V lost 2 bases to trimming and J lost 3 bases, with 14 bases between them. The CDR3 sequence is 15 residues long. The CDR3 reads CAWSIGSYANQPQHF. The CDR3 DNA sequence: TGTGCCTGGAGTATTGGGAGCTACGCCAATCAGCCCCAGCATTTT.

This clone has a handful of counts. DNA for the CDR3: TGTGCCAGCAGCTCCCCGGGGAGGGCAAGCAATCAGCCCCAGCATTTT. Protein sequence: CASSSPGRASNQPQHF. The V and J genes are TRBV7-3 and TRBJ1-5, with unresolved D. Germline V lookup: CDR1 SGHTA, CDR2 FQGTGA. Trimming took 4 bases from V and 1 from J, leaving 14 bases between them. The length of the CDR3 is 16 residues.

This clone has only a few counts. The rearrangement uses TRBV19 and TRBJ2-3; TRBD2 agrees at 11 bases. CDR1 is LNHDA, CDR2 SQIVND, per germline (reference sequence). V lost 1 base, J lost 5 bases, and 8 bases stayed unmatched. The length of the CDR3 is 17 residues. CDR3 protein: CASSIGASGGRRDTQYF. Here the CDR3 DNA reads TGTGCCAGTAGTATAGGGGCTAGCGGGGGGAGAAGAGATACGCAGTATTTT.

This chain joins TRBV11-2 and TRBJ1-5; D not certain. Per the germline V gene, CDR1 is SGHAT and CDR2 is FQNNGV. V lost 3 bases, J lost 4 bases, and 7 bases lay in between. This CDR3 region has 13 residues. CDR3 sequence: CASSFERNQPQHF. DNA of the CDR3: TGTGCCAGCAGCTTCGAGCGGAATCAGCCCCAGCATTTT.

This clone was observed a few times. Here the CDR3 reads CSVRGGRGGNSAFF. CDR3 bases: TGCAGCGTTCGTGGGGGACGTGGGGGGAATTCGGCTTTCTTT. The chain joins TRBV29-1 to TRBJ1-1, with TRBD1 as a possible D gene (5 bases). Trimming pared 5 bases from V and 11 bases from J, leaving 24 bases between. Germline CDR1 and CDR2: SQVTM and ANQGSEA. The CDR3 covers 14 residues.

The chain combines TRBV5-1 with TRBJ1-3; D gene ambiguous. Trimming took off 0 bases at V and 3 bases at J, with 4 bases between the two ends. From germline, CDR1 is SGHRS and CDR2 YFSETQ. The CDR3 extends over 13 amino acids. This CDR3 reads CASSLGGGNTIYF. CDR3 nucleotides: TGCGCCAGCAGCTTGGGAGGTGGAAACACCATATATTTT.

The rearrangement links TRBV6-1 to TRBJ2-7; D might be TRBD2 (5 bases). Per germline, CDR1 MNHNS and CDR2 SASEGT. Trimming removed 7 bases at V and 4 bases at J, with 20 bases between. This CDR3 contains 15 residues. CDR3: CASTPLRGEGYEQYF. DNA for the CDR3: TGTGCCAGCACCCCATTGCGTGGTGAGGGATACGAGCAGTACTTC.

This clone showed up just a few times. The J gene is TRBJ2-7, the V gene TRBV28; TRBD2 might be the D (7 bases). The V end was cut by 5 bases, the J end by 1 base, with 18 bases between. Germline V gives CDR1 MDHEN, CDR2 SYDVKM. The CDR3 runs 16 residues. CDR3 sequence (DNA): TGTGCCAGCAGTGGGGGCGGGGGCCTAAGATCCTACGAGCAGTACTTC. It translates to CASSGGGGLRSYEQYF.

This clone was recorded a few times. The rearrangement joins TRBV6-5 to TRBJ2-3, with 12 nucleotides matching TRBD2. Trimming took 4 bases from V and 7 from J; bases not matched to a gene: 6. This CDR3 is 15 amino acids long. Germline-derived CDR1 and CDR2 are MNHEY and SVGAGI. The CDR3 coding sequence is TGTGCCAGCAGTTCCCCTAGCGGGGGGGCAAATACGCAGTATTTT. Translating gives CASSSPSGGANTQYF.

This clone was observed a few times. The V gene is TRBV9, the J gene TRBJ2-3; the D gene is possibly TRBD2 (7 bases). The CDR3 is 14 residues long. Germline assignment: CDR1 SGDLS and CDR2 YYNGEE. Trimming stripped 6 bases from V and 4 bases from J, with 15 bases between. The DNA for the CDR3 is TGTGCCAGCAACACAGGGACTATTTCAGATACGCAGTATTTT. Amino acid sequence: CASNTGTISDTQYF.

This clone was seen a few times. Within the sample, other DNA sequences also encode this same CDR3. This chain uses TRBV5-4 with TRBJ2-5; D is undetermined. V was pared by 5 bases and J by 2 bases, with 4 bases between. The CDR3 runs 11 residues. Germline CDR1 and CDR2: SGHNT and YYREEE (reference sequence). The CDR3 DNA reads TGTGCCAGCAGTTCTCAAGAGACCCAGTACTTC. Its protein product is CASSSQETQYF.

CDR3 DNA sequence: TGTGCCAGCAGCTTAGGACAGGGCGACAATTCACCCCTCCACTTT. This translates into CASSLGQGDNSPLHF. The chain employs TRBV5-8 and TRBJ1-6; 8 nucleotides align to TRBD1. V shed 2 bases and J 7 bases; nucleotides not matched to a gene: 5. The germline V gene has CDR1 SGHTS and CDR2 YDEGEE. The CDR3 is 15 residues long.